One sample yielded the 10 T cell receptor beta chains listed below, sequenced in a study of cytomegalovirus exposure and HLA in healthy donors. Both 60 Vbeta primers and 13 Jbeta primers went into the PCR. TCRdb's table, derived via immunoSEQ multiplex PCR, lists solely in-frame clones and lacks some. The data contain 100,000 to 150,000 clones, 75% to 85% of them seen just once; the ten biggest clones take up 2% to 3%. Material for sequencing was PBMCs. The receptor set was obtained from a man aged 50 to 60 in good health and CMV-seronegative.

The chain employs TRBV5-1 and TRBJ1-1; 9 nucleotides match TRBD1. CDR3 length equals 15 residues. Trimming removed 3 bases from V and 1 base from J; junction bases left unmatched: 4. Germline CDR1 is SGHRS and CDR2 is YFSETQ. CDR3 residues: CASSSGQGWNTEAFF. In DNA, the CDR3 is TGCGCCAGCAGCTCCGGACAGGGGTGGAACACTGAAGCTTTCTTT.

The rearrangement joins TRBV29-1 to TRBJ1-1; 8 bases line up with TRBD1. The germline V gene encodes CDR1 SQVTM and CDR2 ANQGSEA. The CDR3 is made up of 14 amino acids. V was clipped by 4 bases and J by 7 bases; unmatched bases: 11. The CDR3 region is CSVVSTDRVNEAFF. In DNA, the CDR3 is TGCAGCGTTGTGAGTACGGACAGGGTCAATGAAGCTTTCTTT.

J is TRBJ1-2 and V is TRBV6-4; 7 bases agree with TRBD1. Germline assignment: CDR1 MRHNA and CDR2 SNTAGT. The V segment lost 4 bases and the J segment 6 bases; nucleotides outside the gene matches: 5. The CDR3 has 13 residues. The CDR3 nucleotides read TGTGCCAGCAGTGCCAACAGGGGTGATGGCTACACCTTC. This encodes CASSANRGDGYTF.

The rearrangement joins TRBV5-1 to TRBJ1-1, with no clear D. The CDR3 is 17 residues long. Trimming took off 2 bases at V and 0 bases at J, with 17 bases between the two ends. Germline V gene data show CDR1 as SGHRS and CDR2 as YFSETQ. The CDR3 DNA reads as TGCGCCAGCAGCTTCCTAGGTTCGGAGACCCTGAACACTGAAGCTTTCTTT. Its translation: CASSFLGSETLNTEAFF.

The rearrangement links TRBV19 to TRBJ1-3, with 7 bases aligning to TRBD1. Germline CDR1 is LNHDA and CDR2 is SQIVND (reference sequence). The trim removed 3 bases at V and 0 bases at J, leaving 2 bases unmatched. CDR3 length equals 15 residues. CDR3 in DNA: TGTGCCAGTAGTATGTGGACAGGCTCTGGAAACACCATATATTTT. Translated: CASSMWTGSGNTIYF.

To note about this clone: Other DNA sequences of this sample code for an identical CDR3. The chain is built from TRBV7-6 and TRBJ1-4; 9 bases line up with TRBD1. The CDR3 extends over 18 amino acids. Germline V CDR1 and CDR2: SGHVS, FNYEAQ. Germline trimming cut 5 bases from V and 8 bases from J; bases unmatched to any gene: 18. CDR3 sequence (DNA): TGTGCCAGCAGCCCTTCCCGGCGACCAACAGGGGGCGAAGAAAAACTGTTTTTT. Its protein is CASSPSRRPTGGEEKLFF.

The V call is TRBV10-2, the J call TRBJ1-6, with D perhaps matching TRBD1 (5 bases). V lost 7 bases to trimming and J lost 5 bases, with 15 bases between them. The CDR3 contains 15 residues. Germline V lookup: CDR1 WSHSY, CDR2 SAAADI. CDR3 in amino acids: CASKGEEFHNSPLHF. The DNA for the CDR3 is TGCGCCAGCAAAGGGGAAGAGTTCCATAATTCACCCCTCCACTTT.

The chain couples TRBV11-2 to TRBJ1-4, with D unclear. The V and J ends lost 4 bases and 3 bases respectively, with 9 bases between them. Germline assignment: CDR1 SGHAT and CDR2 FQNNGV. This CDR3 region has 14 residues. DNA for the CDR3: TGTGCCAGCAGCTCGGTCCGGGCTAATGAAAAACTGTTTTTT. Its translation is CASSSVRANEKLFF.

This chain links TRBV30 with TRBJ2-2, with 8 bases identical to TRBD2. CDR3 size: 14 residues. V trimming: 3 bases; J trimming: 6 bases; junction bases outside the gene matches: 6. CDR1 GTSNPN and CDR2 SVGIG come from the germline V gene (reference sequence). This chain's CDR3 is CAWSGGLAPGELFF. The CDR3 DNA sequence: TGTGCCTGGAGCGGTGGACTAGCCCCCGGGGAGCTGTTTTTT.

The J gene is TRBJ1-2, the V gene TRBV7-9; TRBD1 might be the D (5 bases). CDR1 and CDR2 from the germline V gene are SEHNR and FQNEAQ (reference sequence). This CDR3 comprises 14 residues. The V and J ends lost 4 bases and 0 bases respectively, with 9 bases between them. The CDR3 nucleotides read TGTGCCAGCAGCTACGTGACAGCTAACTATGGCTACACCTTC. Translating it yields CASSYVTANYGYTF. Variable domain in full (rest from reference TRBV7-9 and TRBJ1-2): DTGVSQNPRHKITKRGQNVTFRCDPISEHNRLYWYRQTLGQGPEFLTYFQNEAQLEKSRLLSDRFSAERPKGSFSTLEIQRTEQGDSAMYLCASSYVTANYGYTFGSGTRLTVV.